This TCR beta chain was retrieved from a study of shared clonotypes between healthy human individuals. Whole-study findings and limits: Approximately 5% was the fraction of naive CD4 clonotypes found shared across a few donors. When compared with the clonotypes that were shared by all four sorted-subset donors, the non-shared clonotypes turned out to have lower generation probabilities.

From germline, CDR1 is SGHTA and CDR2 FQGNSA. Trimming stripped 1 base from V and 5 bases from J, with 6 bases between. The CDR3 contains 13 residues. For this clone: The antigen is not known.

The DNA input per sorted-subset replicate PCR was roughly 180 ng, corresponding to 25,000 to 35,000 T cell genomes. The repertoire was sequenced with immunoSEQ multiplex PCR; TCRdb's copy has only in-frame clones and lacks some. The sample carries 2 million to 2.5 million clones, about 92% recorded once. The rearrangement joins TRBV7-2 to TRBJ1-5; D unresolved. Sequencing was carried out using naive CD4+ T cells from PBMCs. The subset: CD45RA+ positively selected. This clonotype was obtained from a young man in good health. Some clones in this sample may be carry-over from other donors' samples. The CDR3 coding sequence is TGTGCCAGCAGCTTAGGGCAGGATCAGCCCCAGCATTTT. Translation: CASSLGQDQPQHF.